This entry concerns a single T cell receptor beta chain. Its antigen is not identified. TCRdb's copy holds only in-frame clones and misses some; the assay was immunoSEQ multiplex PCR. The sample records around 23,000 clones, roughly 77% being singletons. The CDR3 runs to 15 residues. V was pared by 11 bases and J by 2 bases, with 19 bases between. The data stem from a study of OX40 agonist ivuxolimab in advanced cancers. Study context: Enrolled patients in dose escalation had cancers that were hepatocellular carcinoma, melanoma, renal cell or head and neck cancer.

Findings and limits, study-wide: In the 0.1-3.0 mg/kg groups, partial responders showed among the lowest expansion. Clones of CD4+ and CD8+ blood T cells grew by week 6 at doses of 0.1 to 3.0 mg/kg.

The TCR was taken from an adult with an advanced solid tumor such as melanoma, head and neck, liver or kidney cancer. The chain carries TRBV6-7 and TRBJ2-1, with a possible D match to TRBD1 (5 bases). TRBV6-7 is an ORF; its function is uncertain. The source was CD4+ or CD8+ T cells sorted from blood, collected in a trial of the OX40 agonist ivuxolimab. The CDR3 bases are TGTGCCCACAGGTCAGTTGCGTCCACCTACAATGAGCAGTTCTTC. This encodes CAHRSVASTYNEQFF.